This T cell receptor beta chain was retrieved from a study of glioma-infiltrating T cells. This clonotype has only a few counts. Its matching antigen is unknown. A read error may explain this, as a much larger clone is one base away. The CDR3 does not end in the conserved phenylalanine or tryptophan, so this is likely a read error. Using RNA template, CDR3s of TCR alpha and beta were amplified with iRepertoire arm-PCR. One-step reverse transcription and amplification started from approximately 100-400 ng of tissue mRNA or PBMC total RNA. Each CDR3 protein gets one entry after TCRdb re-called the multiplex PCR reads with MiXCR. Altogether approximately 120,000 distinct CDR3 sequences are present, approximately 25% being singletons, with the ten largest covering about 16%. The CDR3 is 15 residues long. J was trimmed by 5 bases and V by 6 bases; bases with no gene match: 8. CDR1 and CDR2 (germline): SGHTA, FQGNSA.

Study-wide points: Non-neoplastic patients had below-expected tissue-blood divergence, while all gliomas exceeded expectation. Very few CDR3 sequences were shared between tissue and blood.

Sequencing input: glioma tissue, nonneoplastic brain tissue, or PBMCs (not recorded which). The V call is TRBV7-2, the J call TRBJ2-5; 11 nucleotides align to TRBD2. The source is a human donor with low-grade glioma or glioblastoma, undergoing nonglioma brain surgery, or in good health (not recorded which). The CDR3 region has the DNA TGTGCCAGCAGTCCACTAGCGGGAGCGCGGGAGACCCAGTACCTC. Encoded protein: CASSPLAGARETQYL.